This T cell receptor beta chain was sequenced in a study of blood T cell repertoires in COVID-19. Looking at the study overall: From T cells, B-cell-depleted T cells, or PBMCs came the material, which was cDNA or gDNA.

In the authors' workflow: Amplification with reference gene primers provided the estimates of nucleated cell counts. Produced via immunoSEQ multiplex PCR; TCRdb's table is partial and in-frame only. D and trimming were read from the DNA, whereas the V and J calls and clone size are those reported in that table. The table records more than 120,000 clones, 85% to 90% of them present only once. After removal of 3 bases from V and 4 bases from J, the junction contained 11 bases not matched to a gene. The germline gives CDR1 SGHTA, CDR2 FQGNSA. The CDR3 length is 16 residues. The TCR sequence derives from a man between 50 and 59 years old who had recovered from COVID-19. The sequenced sample was peripheral blood. This sequence joins TRBV7-2 and TRBJ2-7, with 8 bases that match TRBD1. The CDR3 DNA sequence: TGTGCCAGCAGCTTCTCGACGGGGCAGGGGGCTTACGAGCAGTACTTC. Translation: CASSFSTGQGAYEQYF.